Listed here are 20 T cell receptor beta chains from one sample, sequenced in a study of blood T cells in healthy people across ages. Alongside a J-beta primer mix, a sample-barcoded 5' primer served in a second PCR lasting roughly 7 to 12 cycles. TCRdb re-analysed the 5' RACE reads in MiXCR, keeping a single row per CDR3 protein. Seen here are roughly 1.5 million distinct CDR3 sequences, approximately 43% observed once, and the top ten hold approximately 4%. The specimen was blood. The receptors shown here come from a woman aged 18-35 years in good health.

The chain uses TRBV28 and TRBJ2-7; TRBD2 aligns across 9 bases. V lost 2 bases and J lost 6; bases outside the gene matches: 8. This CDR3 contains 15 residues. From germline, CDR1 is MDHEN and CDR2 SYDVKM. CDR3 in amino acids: CASSLEASGAPEQYF. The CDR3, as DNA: TGTGCCAGCAGTTTAGAGGCTAGCGGGGCTCCCGAGCAGTACTTC. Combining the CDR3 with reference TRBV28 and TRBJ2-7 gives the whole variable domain DVKVTQSSRYLVKRTGEKVFLECVQDMDHENMFWYRQDPGLGLRLIYFSYDVKMKEKGDIPEGYSVSREKKERFSLILESASTNQTSMYLCASSLEASGAPEQYFGPGTRLTVT.

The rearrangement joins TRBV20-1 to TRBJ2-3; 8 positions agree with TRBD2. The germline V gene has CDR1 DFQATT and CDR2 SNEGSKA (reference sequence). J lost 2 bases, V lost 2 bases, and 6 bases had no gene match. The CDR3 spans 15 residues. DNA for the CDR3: TGCAGTGCTAGACCCGGGGGGGCTTACACAGATACGCAGTATTTT. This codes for CSARPGGAYTDTQYF.

The CDR3 protein is CASSQPASGQFF. In nucleotides, the CDR3 is TGTGCCAGCAGTCAACCGGCAAGTGGGCAGTTCTTC. This chain joins TRBV27 and TRBJ2-1; D is ambiguous. V was cut by 5 bases and J by 12 bases, with 14 bases left in between. CDR3 length: 12 amino acids. The V gene's germline CDR1 is MNHEY and CDR2 SMNVEV (reference sequence).

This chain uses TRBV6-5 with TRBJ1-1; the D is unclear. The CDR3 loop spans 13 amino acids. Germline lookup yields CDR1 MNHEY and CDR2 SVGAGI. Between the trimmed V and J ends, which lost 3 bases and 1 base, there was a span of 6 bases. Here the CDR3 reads CASSYLGNTEAFF. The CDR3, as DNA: TGTGCCAGCAGTTATTTAGGGAACACTGAAGCTTTCTTT.

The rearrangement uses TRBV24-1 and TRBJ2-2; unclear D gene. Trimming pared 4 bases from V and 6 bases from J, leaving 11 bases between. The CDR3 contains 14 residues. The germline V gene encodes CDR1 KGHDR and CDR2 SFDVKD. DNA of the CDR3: TGTGCCACCAGTGACAGTAATTTGGCCGGGGAGCTGTTTTTT. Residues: CATSDSNLAGELFF.

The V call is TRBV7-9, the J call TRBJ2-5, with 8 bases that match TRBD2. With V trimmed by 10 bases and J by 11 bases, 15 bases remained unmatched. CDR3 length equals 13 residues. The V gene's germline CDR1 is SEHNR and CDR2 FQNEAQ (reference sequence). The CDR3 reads CATGLAGYNEQYF. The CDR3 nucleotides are TGTGCCACCGGGCTAGCGGGTTACAATGAGCAGTACTTC. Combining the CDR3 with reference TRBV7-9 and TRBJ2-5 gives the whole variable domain DTGVSQNPRHKITKRGQNVTFRCDPISEHNRLYWYRQTLGQGPEFLTYFQNEAQLEKSRLLSDRFSAERPKGSFSTLEIQRTEQGDSAMYLCATGLAGYNEQYFGPGTRLLVL.

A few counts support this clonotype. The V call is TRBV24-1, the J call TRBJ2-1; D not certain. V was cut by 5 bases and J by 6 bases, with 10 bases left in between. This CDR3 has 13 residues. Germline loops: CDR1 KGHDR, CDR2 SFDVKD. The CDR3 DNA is TGTGCCACCAGTGCCTATCTCCTCAATGAGCAGTTCTTC. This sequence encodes CATSAYLLNEQFF.

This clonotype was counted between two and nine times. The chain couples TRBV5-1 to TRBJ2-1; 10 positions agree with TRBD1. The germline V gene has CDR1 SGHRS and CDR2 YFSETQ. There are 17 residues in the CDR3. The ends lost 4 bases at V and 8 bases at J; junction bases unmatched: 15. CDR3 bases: TGCGCCAGCAGCCTTGGCGGCCCCGGACAGGGGGTATATGAGCAGTTCTTC. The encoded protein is CASSLGGPGQGVYEQFF.

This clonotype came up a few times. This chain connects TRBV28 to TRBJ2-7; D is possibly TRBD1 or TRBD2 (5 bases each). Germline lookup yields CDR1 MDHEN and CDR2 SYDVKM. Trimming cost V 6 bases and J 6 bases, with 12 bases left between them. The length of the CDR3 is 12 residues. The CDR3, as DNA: TGTGCCAGCAGGTCCTCAGGGAGCGAGCAGTACTTC. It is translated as CASRSSGSEQYF.

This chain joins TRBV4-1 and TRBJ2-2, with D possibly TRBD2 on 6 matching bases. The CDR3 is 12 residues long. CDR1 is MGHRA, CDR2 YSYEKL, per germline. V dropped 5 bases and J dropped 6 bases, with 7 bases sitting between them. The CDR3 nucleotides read TGCGCCAGCAGCGGAGGGTCCGGGGAGCTGTTTTTT. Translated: CASSGGSGELFF.

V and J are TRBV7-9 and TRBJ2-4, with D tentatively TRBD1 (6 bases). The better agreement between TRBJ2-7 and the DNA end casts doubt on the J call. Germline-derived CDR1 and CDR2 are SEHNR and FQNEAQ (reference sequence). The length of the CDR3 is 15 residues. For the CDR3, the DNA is TGTGCCAGCAGCATTAGGACAGTCAAGAACTACGAGCAGTACTTC. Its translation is CASSIRTVKNYEQYF.

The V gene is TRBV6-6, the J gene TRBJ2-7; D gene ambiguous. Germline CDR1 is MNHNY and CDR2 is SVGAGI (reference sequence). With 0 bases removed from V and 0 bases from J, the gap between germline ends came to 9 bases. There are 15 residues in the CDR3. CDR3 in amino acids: CASSYSTTGSYEQYF. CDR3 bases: TGTGCCAGCAGTTACTCGACGACGGGCTCCTACGAGCAGTACTTC.

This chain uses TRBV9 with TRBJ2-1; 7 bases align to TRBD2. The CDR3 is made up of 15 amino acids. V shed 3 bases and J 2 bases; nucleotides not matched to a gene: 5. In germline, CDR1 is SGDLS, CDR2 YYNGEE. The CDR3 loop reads CASSARLATYNEQFF. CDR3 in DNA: TGTGCCAGCAGCGCCCGACTAGCCACCTACAATGAGCAGTTCTTC.

CDR3 bases: TGTGCCATCAGCGGGGACAGATCTTTCTACGAGCAGTACTTC. Its translation is CAISGDRSFYEQYF. The chain uses TRBV10-3 and TRBJ2-7; 7 bases are shared with TRBD1. Germline CDR1 is ENHRY and CDR2 is SYGVKD. The CDR3 runs 14 residues. V was pared by 6 bases and J by 3 bases, with 8 bases of the junction left unmatched.

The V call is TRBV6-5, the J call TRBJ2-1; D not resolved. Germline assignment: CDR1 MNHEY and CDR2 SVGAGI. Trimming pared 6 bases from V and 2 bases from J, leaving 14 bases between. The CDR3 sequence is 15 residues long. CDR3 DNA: TGTGCCAGCAGGCCCGACGGCAGCCCCTACAATGAGCAGTTCTTC. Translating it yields CASRPDGSPYNEQFF.

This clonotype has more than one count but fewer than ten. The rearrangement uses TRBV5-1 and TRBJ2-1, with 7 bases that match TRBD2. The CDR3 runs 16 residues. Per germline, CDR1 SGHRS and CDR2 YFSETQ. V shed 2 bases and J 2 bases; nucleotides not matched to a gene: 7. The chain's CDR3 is CASSFSPTSAYNEQFF. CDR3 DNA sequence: TGCGCCAGCAGCTTCAGTCCAACTAGCGCCTACAATGAGCAGTTCTTC.

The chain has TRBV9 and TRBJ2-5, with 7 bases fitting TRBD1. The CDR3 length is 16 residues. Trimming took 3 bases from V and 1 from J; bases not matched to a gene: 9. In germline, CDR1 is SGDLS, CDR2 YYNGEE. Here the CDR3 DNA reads TGTGCCAGCAGCGCGCAAATCTCAGGGGGCCAAGAGACCCAGTACTTC. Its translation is CASSAQISGGQETQYF.

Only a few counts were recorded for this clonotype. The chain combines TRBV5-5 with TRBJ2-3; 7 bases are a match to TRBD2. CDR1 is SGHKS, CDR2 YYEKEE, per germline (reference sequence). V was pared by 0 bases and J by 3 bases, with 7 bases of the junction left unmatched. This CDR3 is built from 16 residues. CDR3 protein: CASSLGSGVKTDTQYF. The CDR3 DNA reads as TGTGCCAGCAGCTTGGGGAGCGGGGTTAAGACAGATACGCAGTATTTT.

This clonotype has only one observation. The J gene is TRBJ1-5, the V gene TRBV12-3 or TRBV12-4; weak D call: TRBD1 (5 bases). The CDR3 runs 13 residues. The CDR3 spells CVSMGTLNQPQHF. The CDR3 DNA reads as TGTGTTAGCATGGGGACCTTAAATCAGCCCCAGCATTTT.

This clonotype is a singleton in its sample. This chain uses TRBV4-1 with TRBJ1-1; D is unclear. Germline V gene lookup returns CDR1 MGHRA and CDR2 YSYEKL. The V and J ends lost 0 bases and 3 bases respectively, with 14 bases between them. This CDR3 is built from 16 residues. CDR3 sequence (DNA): TGCGCCAGCAGCCAAGACGGAGAATGGCAAGACACTGAAGCTTTCTTT. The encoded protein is CASSQDGEWQDTEAFF.